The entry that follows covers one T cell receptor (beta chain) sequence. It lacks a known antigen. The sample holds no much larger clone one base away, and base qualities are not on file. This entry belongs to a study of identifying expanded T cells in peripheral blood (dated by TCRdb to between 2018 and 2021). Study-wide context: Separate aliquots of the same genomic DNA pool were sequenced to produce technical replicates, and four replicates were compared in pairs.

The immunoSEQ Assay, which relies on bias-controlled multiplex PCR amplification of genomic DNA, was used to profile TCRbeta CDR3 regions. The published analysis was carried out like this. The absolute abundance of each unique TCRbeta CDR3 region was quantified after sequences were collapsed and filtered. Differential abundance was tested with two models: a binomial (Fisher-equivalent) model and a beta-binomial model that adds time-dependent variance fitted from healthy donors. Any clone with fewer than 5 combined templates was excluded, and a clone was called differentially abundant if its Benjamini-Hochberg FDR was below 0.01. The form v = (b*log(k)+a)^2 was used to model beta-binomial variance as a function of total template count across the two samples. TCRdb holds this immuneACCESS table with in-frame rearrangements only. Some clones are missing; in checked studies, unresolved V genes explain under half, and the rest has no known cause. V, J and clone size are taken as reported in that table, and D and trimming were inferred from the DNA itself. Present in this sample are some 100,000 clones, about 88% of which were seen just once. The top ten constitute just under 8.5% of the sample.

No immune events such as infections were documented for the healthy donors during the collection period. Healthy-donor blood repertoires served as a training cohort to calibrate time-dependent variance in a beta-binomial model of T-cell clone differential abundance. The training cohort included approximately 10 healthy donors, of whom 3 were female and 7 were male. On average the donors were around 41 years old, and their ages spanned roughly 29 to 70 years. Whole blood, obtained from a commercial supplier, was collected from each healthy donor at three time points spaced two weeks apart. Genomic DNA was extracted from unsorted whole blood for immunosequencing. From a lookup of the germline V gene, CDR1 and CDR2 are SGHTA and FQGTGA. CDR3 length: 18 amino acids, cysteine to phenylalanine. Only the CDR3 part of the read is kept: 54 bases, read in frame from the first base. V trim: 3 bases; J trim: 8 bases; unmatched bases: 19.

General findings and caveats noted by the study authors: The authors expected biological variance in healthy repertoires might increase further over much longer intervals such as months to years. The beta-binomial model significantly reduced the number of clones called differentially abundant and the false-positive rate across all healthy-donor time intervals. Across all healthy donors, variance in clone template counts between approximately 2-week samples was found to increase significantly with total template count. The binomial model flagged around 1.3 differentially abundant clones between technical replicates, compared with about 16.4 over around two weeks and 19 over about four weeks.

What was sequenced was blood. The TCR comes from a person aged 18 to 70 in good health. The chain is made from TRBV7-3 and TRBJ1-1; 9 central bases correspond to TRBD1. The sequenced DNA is TGTGCCAGCAGCTTTGGAGCGGGACAGGGAGGATTTTCCGCCGAAGCTTTCTTT. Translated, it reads CASSFGAGQGGFSAEAFF.